These 18 T cell receptor beta chains share one sample of origin, sequenced in a study of graft-versus-host responses after intestinal transplantation. Method: immunoSEQ multiplex PCR; TCRdb's copy keeps in-frame clones and lacks some. The sample lists 85,000 to 100,000 clones, more than 75% occurring once. Here the sequenced sample was PBMCs, taken 255 days after intestinal transplant. These receptors originate from a human patient who received an intestinal transplant, so some T cells may come from the graft donor.

V usage is TRBV4-3 and J usage is TRBJ2-2, with D maybe TRBD1 (8 bases). CDR1 and CDR2 from the germline V gene are LGHNA and YSLEER. Trimming left V 4 bases short and J 5 bases short, with 23 bases between. This CDR3 is 18 amino acids long. Written as DNA, the CDR3 is TGCGCCAGCAGCCGGCAAGGAGGACAGGGAGGGCCGACCGGGGAGCTGTTTTTT. This sequence encodes CASSRQGGQGGPTGELFF.

V is TRBV6-5 and J is TRBJ2-7, with D maybe TRBD2 (6 bases). The CDR3 spans 14 residues. CDR1 and CDR2 (germline): MNHEY, SVGAGI. V dropped 2 bases and J dropped 2 bases, with 10 bases sitting between them. CDR3 coding DNA: TGTGCCAGCAGTTACGCGGGGCCAGCCTACGAGCAGTACTTC. Translation gives CASSYAGPAYEQYF.

The chain uses TRBV27 and TRBJ1-2; TRBD1 aligns across 7 bases. Trimming at V came to 4 bases and at J to 7 bases, leaving 3 bases not matched to a gene. This CDR3 contains 12 residues. Germline CDR1 MNHEY, CDR2 SMNVEV (reference sequence). CDR3 protein: CASSSTGAGYTF. The CDR3 DNA sequence: TGTGCCAGCAGTTCAACAGGGGCTGGCTACACCTTC.

The rearrangement uses TRBV6-5 and TRBJ1-3, with 7 bases that match TRBD1. Germline V gene sequence: CDR1 MNHEY, CDR2 SVGAGI. V was pared by 6 bases and J by 0 bases, with 5 bases of the junction left unmatched. This CDR3 is built from 15 residues. CDR3 protein: CASRAWDSSGNTIYF. The CDR3 DNA is TGTGCCAGCAGGGCCTGGGACAGCTCTGGAAACACCATATATTTT.

The V call is TRBV6-4, the J call TRBJ2-3, with D possibly being TRBD1 or TRBD2 (5 bases each). CDR3 length: 14 amino acids. Germline V gene sequence: CDR1 MRHNA, CDR2 SNTAGT. Deletions cut 2 bases from V and 4 bases from J, with 10 bases between. In DNA, the CDR3 is TGTGCCAGCAGTGACGGCTGGGACGCAGATACGCAGTATTTT. It yields the protein CASSDGWDADTQYF.

The rearrangement uses TRBV15 and TRBJ2-2; 12 bases match TRBD2. This CDR3 is built from 14 residues. V lost 5 bases, J lost 8 bases, and 3 bases stayed unmatched. Per germline, CDR1 LNHNV and CDR2 YYDKDF (reference sequence). CDR3 residues: CATSPLAGGGELFF. The CDR3 DNA reads as TGTGCCACCAGCCCTCTAGCGGGAGGGGGGGAGCTGTTTTTT.

The rearrangement uses TRBV7-3 and TRBJ2-3; 15 nucleotides line up with TRBD2. The germline V gene has CDR1 SGHTA and CDR2 FQGTGA. The CDR3 length is 18 residues. The V segment lost 1 base and the J segment 2 bases; nucleotides outside the gene matches: 4. CDR3 in DNA: TGTGCCAGCAGCTTAATTGGGACTAGCGGGAGGACCACAGATACGCAGTATTTT. This encodes CASSLIGTSGRTTDTQYF. Together with reference TRBV7-3 and TRBJ2-3, the CDR3 gives the full variable domain: GAGVSQTPSNKVTEKGKYVELRCDPISGHTALYWYRQSLGQGPEFLIYFQGTGAADDSGLPNDRFFAVRPEGSVSTLKIQRTERGDSAVYLCASSLIGTSGRTTDTQYFGPGTRLTVL.

J is TRBJ2-1 and V is TRBV6-5, with D perhaps TRBD1 or TRBD2 (6 bases each). The CDR3 covers 15 residues. The germline V gene encodes CDR1 MNHEY and CDR2 SVGAGI. The ends were cut back, 2 bases at V and 2 bases at J, with 10 bases in the middle. CDR3 nucleotide sequence: TGTGCCAGCAGTTACCGGAGGGGGACCTACAATGAGCAGTTCTTC. Residues: CASSYRRGTYNEQFF.

Of note for this clone: At one end, the junction sequence differs from germline, possibly due to a read error. This chain uses TRBV7-7 with TRBJ2-1, with 7 bases matching TRBD1. CDR1 SSHAT and CDR2 FNYEAQ come from the germline V gene (reference sequence). The CDR3 contains 14 residues. Here the CDR3 reads CASSLGPQGDEQFF. CDR3 DNA: TGTGCTAGCAGCTTAGGCCCCCAGGGGGATGAGCAGTTCTTC.

The V and J genes are TRBV27 and TRBJ1-5; possible D gene TRBD1, 5 bases. This CDR3 has 15 residues. Germline loops: CDR1 MNHEY, CDR2 SMNVEV (reference sequence). Deletions cut 4 bases from V and 7 bases from J, with 17 bases between. The CDR3: CASSSGGLGVQPQHF. CDR3 nucleotide sequence: TGTGCCAGCAGTTCTGGGGGGTTAGGGGTGCAGCCCCAGCATTTT.

This sequence joins TRBV7-2 and TRBJ1-4; no clear D gene. CDR3 length equals 15 residues. V was shortened by 0 bases and J by 7 bases, with 12 bases between the two germline ends. Germline CDR1 is SGHTA and CDR2 is FQGNSA. DNA for the CDR3: TGTGCCAGCAGCTTAGCCGGAGAGGATGGTGAAAAACTGTTTTTT. As protein: CASSLAGEDGEKLFF.

The rearrangement joins TRBV11-2 to TRBJ2-1; 8 bases map to TRBD1. Germline lookup yields CDR1 SGHAT and CDR2 FQNNGV. After removal of 0 bases from V and 6 bases from J, the junction contained 4 bases not matched to a gene. This CDR3 has 15 residues. The CDR3 protein is CASSLDSQGANEQFF. The CDR3 DNA follows: TGTGCCAGCAGCTTAGATTCCCAGGGGGCCAATGAGCAGTTCTTC.

Here the CDR3 reads CASSLGAPVLTF. CDR3 coding DNA: TGTGCCAGCAGCCTAGGGGCGCCCGTCCTGACTTTC. The V gene is TRBV5-6, the J gene TRBJ2-6; TRBD1 might be the D (5 bases). CDR1 is SGHDT, CDR2 YYEEEE, per germline. The CDR3 consists of 12 residues. V was trimmed by 4 bases and J by 12 bases, leaving 11 bases between them.

The chain joins TRBV28 to TRBJ1-1, with 9 bases matching TRBD1. The CDR3 is 16 residues long. Trimming removed 4 bases from V and 1 base from J; junction bases left unmatched: 7. CDR1 is MDHEN, CDR2 SYDVKM, per germline. CDR3 nucleotide sequence: TGTGCCAGCAGTTCGGAGGGACAGGGACCGAACACTGAAGCTTTCTTT. Its translation: CASSSEGQGPNTEAFF.

The chain has TRBV7-2 and TRBJ2-7; D is perhaps TRBD1 or TRBD2 (6 bases each). Trimming pared 3 bases from V and 3 bases from J, leaving 12 bases between. The CDR3 sequence is 14 residues long. Per germline, CDR1 SGHTA and CDR2 FQGNSA. The CDR3: CASSLGGAGYEQYF. The DNA of the CDR3 is TGTGCCAGCAGCTTGGGGGGCGCGGGCTACGAGCAGTACTTC.

The chain recombines TRBV11-3 with TRBJ2-3; 9 bases map to TRBD1. V trimming: 5 bases; J trimming: 6 bases; junction bases outside the gene matches: 9. Germline CDR1 and CDR2: SGHNT and YENEEA. The CDR3 runs 15 residues. CDR3 protein: CASSRGQGNADTQYF. Here the CDR3 DNA reads TGTGCCAGCAGCAGGGGACAGGGCAACGCGGATACGCAGTATTTT.

This rearrangement joins TRBV10-3 to TRBJ1-1; TRBD1 agrees at 7 bases. From germline, CDR1 is ENHRY and CDR2 SYGVKD. J lost 1 base, V lost 1 base, and 6 bases had no gene match. This CDR3 comprises 16 residues. As DNA, the CDR3 is TGTGCCATCAGTGAGTTTAGGGGGCGCCCGAACACTGAAGCTTTCTTT. This codes for CAISEFRGRPNTEAFF.

The CDR3: CASSFFPGGTDTQYF. CDR3 DNA: TGTGCCAGCAGCTTCTTCCCCGGGGGCACAGATACGCAGTATTTT. V and J are TRBV11-2 and TRBJ2-3, with D possibly TRBD2 on 5 matching bases. The CDR3 extends over 15 amino acids. Germline CDR1 is SGHAT and CDR2 is FQNNGV. The V gene lost 3 bases and the J gene lost 1 base, with 11 bases spanning the gap.